The source of this T cell receptor beta chain is a study of molecular identifiers for immune sequencing clone quantification. This clonotype was detected many times. TCRdb called the PCR reads again in MiXCR, with one record for every CDR3 protein. The table shows 40,000 to 65,000 distinct CDR3 sequences, with roughly 36% occurring only once. The authors gated naive CD8 T cells as CD8+CD4-CCR7+CD45RA+ for sorting. Germline V gene sequence: CDR1 MDHEN, CDR2 SYDVKM. Trimming took 1 base from V and 4 from J; bases not matched to a gene: 12. This CDR3 contains 18 residues. The TCR originated in a human donor in good health. Some libraries in this study had Jurkat cell RNA spiked in. The chain uses TRBV28 and TRBJ2-3; 9 bases line up with TRBD2. Sequencing was carried out using naive CD8+ T cells from blood, with Jurkat cell RNA spiked in. Subset given: FACS-sorted CD8+CD4-CCR7+CD45RA+ naive T cells. The CDR3 is CASSLSRLAAQPADTQYF. CDR3 coding DNA: TGTGCCAGCAGTTTATCCCGACTAGCGGCCCAACCGGCAGATACGCAGTATTTT.